In this sample, the clone carrying this T cell receptor (beta chain) turned up a few times. This sample stems from a study of identical twins. In germline, CDR1 is SGHRS, CDR2 YFSETQ. The J segment lost 1 base and the V segment lost 4 bases, leaving 8 bases of the junction unmatched. This CDR3 comprises 17 residues. TCRdb processed the 5' RACE reads anew with MiXCR; each CDR3 protein has one entry. The profile shows approximately 530,000 distinct CDR3 sequences, under 25% of them singletons. The data also belong to a second study, concerning yellow fever vaccine responses in identical twins.

What was sequenced was CD4+ T cells sorted from blood. The chain links TRBV5-1 to TRBJ1-4, with 9 bases matching TRBD1. This clonotype was obtained from a woman aged 18-30 years in good health. The CDR3 spells CASSTTGGGGTNEKLFF. CDR3 bases: TGCGCCAGCAGCACAACAGGGGGCGGGGGAACTAATGAAAAACTGTTTTTT.